A selection of T cell receptor beta chains follows, all from one sample in a study of siplizumab effects on memory and regulatory T cells. The protocol was immunoSEQ multiplex PCR, while the TCRdb copy is restricted to in-frame clones and leaves out a portion. The repertoire consists of some 100,000 clones, with 94% occurring once and the leading ten covering under 0.65%. The specimen sequenced was Tregs sorted from blood. The source is a human donor in good health. Each CDR3 is given with its conserved first and last residue. D genes are given only for firm matches. Clone size, where shown, is once, few, many, or a class for clones that have expanded.

J gene,clone size,V gene,D gene,CDR3 protein,CDR3 DNA
TRBJ2-3,NA,TRBV5-6,TRBD1,CASSPEGTGFSTDTQYF,TGTGCCAGCAGCCCCGAAGGGACAGGCTTTAGCACAGATACGCAGTATTTT
TRBJ2-5,NA,TRBV25-1,NA,CASSDPARVRETQYF,TGTGCCAGCAGTGATCCGGCCAGGGTTAGGGAGACCCAGTACTTC
TRBJ1-2,NA,TRBV11-2,NA,CASSRDWLGYTF,TGTGCCAGCAGCCGGGACTGGCTTGGCTACACCTTC
TRBJ2-7,NA,TRBV29-1,NA,CSTVTGAAYEQYF,TGCAGCACGGTGACAGGCGCTGCCTACGAGCAGTACTTC
TRBJ2-7,NA,TRBV5-1,NA,CASSLGPPRDEQYF,TGCGCCAGCAGCTTGGGGCCTCCCAGGGACGAGCAGTACTTC
TRBJ2-1,NA,TRBV5-1,TRBD2,CASMELAATKGEQFF,TGCGCCAGCATGGAACTAGCGGCCACAAAGGGTGAGCAGTTCTTC
TRBJ2-1,once,TRBV19,NA,CASRRRVLGSTYNEQFF,TGTGCCAGTAGACGGAGGGTTCTGGGTAGCACCTACAATGAGCAGTTCTTC
TRBJ2-7,NA,TRBV7-2,TRBD1,CASSLQTTGNHEQYF,TGTGCCAGCAGCCTACAAACGACAGGGAACCACGAGCAGTACTTC
TRBJ2-3,NA,TRBV6-8,NA,CASSYDGVTDTQYF,TGTGCCAGCAGTTATGATGGGGTCACAGATACGCAGTATTTT
TRBJ1-6,NA,TRBV13,NA,CASRSPVGSYNSPLHF,TGTGCCAGCAGGTCCCCAGTGGGCTCCTATAATTCACCCCTCCACTTT
TRBJ2-1,NA,TRBV5-4,NA,CASSLRGGEQFF,TGTGCCAGCAGCTTACGGGGCGGTGAGCAGTTCTTC
TRBJ1-1,NA,TRBV5-1,TRBD1,CASSLAQGLTEAFF,TGCGCCAGCAGCTTGGCACAGGGGCTCACTGAAGCTTTCTTT
TRBJ2-3,NA,TRBV6-1,TRBD1,CASRSGGTGTDTQYF,TGTGCCAGCAGATCAGGGGGAACAGGCACAGATACGCAGTATTTT
TRBJ1-2,NA,TRBV5-4,NA,CASSPQKNSLSWGYTF,TGTGCCAGCAGCCCTCAAAAAAACTCCTTATCTTGGGGCTACACCTTC
TRBJ1-2,NA,TRBV7-8,NA,CASSLEKFRGPNYGYTF,TGTGCCAGCAGCTTAGAAAAATTTAGGGGCCCCAACTATGGCTACACCTTC
TRBJ2-1,NA,TRBV28,TRBD2,CASTPLGRYNEQFF,TGTGCCAGCACTCCTCTCGGGAGGTACAATGAGCAGTTCTTC
TRBJ2-7,NA,TRBV29-1,TRBD1,CSVVGTGGYEQYF,TGCAGCGTTGTGGGGACAGGGGGTTACGAGCAGTACTTC
TRBJ1-2,NA,TRBV4-1,NA,CASSQDLQGLKGAVYGYTF,TGCGCCAGCAGCCAAGATTTACAGGGCCTAAAAGGCGCCGTCTATGGCTACACCTTC
TRBJ2-1,once,TRBV27,NA,CASSLIGSSYNEQFF,TGTGCCAGCAGTTTGATCGGGAGCTCCTACAATGAGCAGTTCTTC
TRBJ2-1,NA,TRBV28,TRBD2,CASSFRLSRLAGGHRQFF,TGTGCCAGCAGTTTCCGCTTGTCGAGACTAGCGGGAGGACATAGGCAGTTCTTC
TRBJ1-5,NA,TRBV6-5,NA,CASSLKRDPNQPQHF,TGTGCCAGCAGTCTCAAAAGGGACCCTAATCAGCCCCAGCATTTT
TRBJ2-2,NA,TRBV10-1,TRBD2,CASSEFRGANTGELFF,TGCGCCAGTAGTGAGTTCCGGGGGGCGAACACCGGGGAGCTGTTTTTT
TRBJ1-5,NA,TRBV20-1,NA,CSAKRGWPQHF,TGCAGTGCGAAGCGGGGCTGGCCCCAGCATTTT
TRBJ2-3,NA,TRBV6-6,NA,CASTRGWGTDTQYF,TGTGCCAGCACCCGGGGATGGGGCACAGATACGCAGTATTTT
TRBJ1-4,NA,TRBV28,NA,CASSKGWVNEKLFF,TGTGCCAGCAGTAAGGGGTGGGTTAATGAAAAACTGTTTTTT
TRBJ1-5,NA,TRBV28,NA,CASRRGLSNQPQHF,TGTGCCAGCAGGCGGGGTCTCAGCAATCAGCCCCAGCATTTT
TRBJ2-7,NA,TRBV5-1,TRBD1,CASKRGRDEQYF,TGCGCCAGCAAAAGGGGGCGCGACGAGCAGTACTTC
TRBJ2-2,NA,TRBV7-9,NA,CASNKPGQANTGELFF,TGTGCCAGCAACAAACCGGGACAAGCGAACACCGGGGAGCTGTTTTTT
TRBJ2-3,NA,TRBV18,NA,CASSPRSVGSTDTQYF,TGTGCCAGCTCACCAAGATCTGTTGGTAGCACAGATACGCAGTATTTT
TRBJ2-3,NA,TRBV30,NA,CAWSFDSTDTQYF,TGTGCCTGGAGTTTTGATAGCACAGATACGCAGTATTTT
TRBJ2-7,NA,TRBV28,NA,CASSFPVRSVSLYEQYF,TGTGCCAGCAGTTTCCCCGTTCGAAGCGTTTCTCTCTACGAGCAGTACTTC
TRBJ2-7,few,TRBV28,NA,CASSWTYEQYF,TGTGCCAGCAGTTGGACCTACGAGCAGTACTTC
TRBJ1-5,NA,TRBV30,NA,CAWRAGLGPQHF,TGTGCCTGGAGGGCGGGGCTGGGCCCCCAGCATTTT
TRBJ2-7,NA,TRBV28,TRBD2,CASSSPGTTYEQYF,TGTGCCAGCAGTTCCCCTGGGACTACCTACGAGCAGTACTTC
TRBJ2-3,NA,TRBV9,TRBD2,CASSGRGVSFTDTQYF,TGTGCCAGCAGCGGCCGGGGGGTCTCGTTCACAGATACGCAGTATTTT
TRBJ2-1,NA,TRBV28,NA,CAGGQGGRNEQFF,TGTGCCGGTGGGCAGGGGGGACGGAATGAGCAGTTCTTC
TRBJ2-1,NA,TRBV5-1,NA,CASSLEGGYGNDNEQFF,TGCGCCAGCAGCTTGGAGGGTGGATACGGGAACGACAATGAGCAGTTCTTC
TRBJ1-1,NA,TRBV19,TRBD1,CASSPGDRGNTEAFF,TGTGCCAGTAGTCCAGGGGACAGGGGGAACACTGAAGCTTTCTTT
TRBJ2-5,NA,TRBV30,NA,CAWSTRRETQYF,TGTGCCTGGAGTACCAGGCGCGAGACCCAGTACTTC
TRBJ2-1,NA,TRBV27,TRBD1,CASSRGDRGTLKQFF,TGTGCCAGCAGTAGGGGGGACAGGGGGACCCTTAAGCAGTTCTTC
TRBJ2-7,NA,TRBV27,NA,CASSGRGLAEQYF,TGTGCCAGCAGCGGCAGAGGGCTGGCCGAGCAGTACTTC
TRBJ1-3,NA,TRBV29-1,NA,CSVEDVNRNTIYF,TGCAGCGTCGAGGACGTAAACAGAAACACCATATATTTT
TRBJ2-7,NA,TRBV7-9,NA,CASTLTPAWSLEKSYEQYF,TGTGCCAGCACTTTAACCCCCGCGTGGTCCCTCGAGAAATCCTACGAGCAGTACTTC
TRBJ2-7,NA,TRBV7-9,TRBD2,CASSKTSDSYEQYF,TGTGCCAGCTCGAAGACTAGCGACTCCTACGAGCAGTACTTC
TRBJ2-7,NA,TRBV5-1,TRBD1,CASSDRVLDEQYF,TGCGCCAGCAGCGACAGGGTTCTTGACGAGCAGTACTTC
TRBJ2-7,once,TRBV11-2,NA,CASSLWMGLSSYEQYF,TGTGCCAGCAGCTTATGGATGGGTCTAAGCTCCTACGAGCAGTACTTC
TRBJ1-3,NA,TRBV5-5,TRBD1,CASSWTGGDTIYF,TGTGCCAGCAGCTGGACAGGGGGGGACACCATATATTTT
TRBJ1-5,NA,TRBV7-9,NA,CASNHRTQTGSGPQHF,TGTGCCAGCAACCATCGAACCCAAACAGGGTCTGGGCCCCAGCATTTT
TRBJ2-1,once,TRBV15,NA,CATSRVENYNEQFF,TGTGCCACCAGCAGAGTCGAGAATTACAATGAGCAGTTCTTC
TRBJ2-7,NA,TRBV27,TRBD1,CASSLRDSYYEQYF,TGTGCCAGCAGTCTCCGGGACAGCTACTACGAGCAGTACTTC
TRBJ2-7,NA,TRBV6-5,NA,CASRQGNEQYF,TGTGCCAGCAGACAGGGTAACGAGCAGTACTTC
TRBJ2-5,few,TRBV19,TRBD2,CASSIVGLAGEAETQYF,TGTGCCAGTAGTATAGTGGGGCTAGCGGGAGAGGCAGAGACCCAGTACTTC
TRBJ1-5,NA,TRBV7-8,NA,CASGPGQPQHF,TGTGCCAGCGGGCCCGGTCAGCCCCAGCATTTT
TRBJ2-6,NA,TRBV28,NA,CASTQWVGANVLTF,TGTGCCAGCACCCAGTGGGTCGGGGCCAACGTCCTGACTTTC
TRBJ1-1,NA,TRBV10-2,NA,CASRAEGVLVNTEAFF,TGCGCCAGCCGGGCCGAGGGGGTTCTCGTAAACACTGAAGCTTTCTTT
TRBJ2-7,NA,TRBV19,TRBD1,CASRYKGTVVSSYEQYF,TGTGCCAGTAGATACAAAGGGACAGTGGTCAGCTCCTACGAGCAGTACTTC
TRBJ2-1,NA,TRBV19,NA,CASSRGYNEQFF,TGTGCCAGTAGTCGGGGCTACAATGAGCAGTTCTTC
TRBJ2-3,NA,TRBV30,NA,CAWSSASDTQYF,TGTGCCTGGAGTTCGGCTTCTGATACGCAGTATTTT
TRBJ2-7,NA,TRBV7-9,TRBD2,CASSLAALAGGQEEQYF,TGTGCCAGCAGCTTAGCGGCGTTAGCGGGAGGGCAAGAAGAGCAGTACTTC
TRBJ1-5,NA,TRBV19,NA,CASSIDWGSNQPQHF,TGTGCCAGTAGTATAGATTGGGGCAGCAATCAGCCCCAGCATTTT